The rows below give T cell receptor beta chains drawn from one sample of a study of a mutant IDH1 vaccine in newly diagnosed glioma. These TCRs are of unknown antigen specificity. Clones were read by immunoSEQ multiplex PCR, and TCRdb kept only the in-frame ones, dropping some. The profile covers 50,000 to 75,000 clones, with around 84% appearing a single time and nearly 7.5% taken by the ten largest. The sequencing used PBMCs, collected from a glioma patient whose treatment included an IDH1 peptide vaccine. The origin of the receptors is a woman in her fifties or sixties with glioma. The CDR3 runs from the conserved cysteine through the conserved F or W. Each record gives: J gene, D gene, CDR3 length, clone size, V gene, CDR3 DNA, CDR3 protein. D genes are given only for firm matches. Clone size is not always given. Where it is, it says once, few, many or a class for expanded clones.

j_gene: TRBJ2-2
d_gene: TRBD1
len: 14
abundance: .
v_gene: TRBV7-9
CDR3nt: TGTGCCAGCAGCTTGACAGGGTACACCGGGGAGCTGTTTTTT
CDR3aa: CASSLTGYTGELFF

j_gene: TRBJ2-7
d_gene: .
len: 16
abundance: once
v_gene: TRBV7-9
CDR3nt: TGTGCCAGCAGCTTAGCAGGGGGGCTACAGGCCTACGAGCAGTACTTC
CDR3aa: CASSLAGGLQAYEQYF

j_gene: TRBJ1-4
d_gene: .
len: 14
abundance: .
v_gene: TRBV5-4
CDR3nt: TGTGCCAGCAGCTTAGGGACGGGAGGTGAAAAACTGTTTTTT
CDR3aa: CASSLGTGGEKLFF

j_gene: TRBJ2-7
d_gene: .
len: 13
abundance: .
v_gene: TRBV2
CDR3nt: TGTGCCAGCAGCACCGACAGAGCCTACGAGCAGTACTTC
CDR3aa: CASSTDRAYEQYF

j_gene: TRBJ2-7
d_gene: TRBD1
len: 16
abundance: .
v_gene: TRBV28
CDR3nt: TGTGCCAGCAGTGGTGGAAAAGGGACAGGGGGGTATGAGCAGTACTTC
CDR3aa: CASSGGKGTGGYEQYF

j_gene: TRBJ1-6
d_gene: .
len: 15
abundance: .
v_gene: TRBV5-6
CDR3nt: TGTGCCAGCAGCTCGCGGGGGTCGAGGAATTCACCCCTCCACTTT
CDR3aa: CASSSRGSRNSPLHF

j_gene: TRBJ2-1
d_gene: TRBD2
len: 16
abundance: .
v_gene: TRBV5-1
CDR3nt: TGCGCCAGCAGCACTACTAGCGGGCTTACCTACAATGAGCAGTTCTTC
CDR3aa: CASSTTSGLTYNEQFF

j_gene: TRBJ2-7
d_gene: TRBD2
len: 15
abundance: once
v_gene: TRBV19
CDR3nt: TGTGCCAGTAGTTTTAGACTAGCGGGAAACTACGAGCAGTACTTC
CDR3aa: CASSFRLAGNYEQYF

j_gene: TRBJ2-3
d_gene: .
len: 12
abundance: .
v_gene: TRBV25-1
CDR3nt: TGTGCCAGCAGTGGCTACACAGATACGCAGTATTTT
CDR3aa: CASSGYTDTQYF

j_gene: TRBJ2-1
d_gene: .
len: 13
abundance: .
v_gene: TRBV6-1
CDR3nt: TGTGCCAGCAGTGAAGCAAGGGAGTATGAGCAGTTCTTC
CDR3aa: CASSEAREYEQFF

j_gene: TRBJ2-5
d_gene: .
len: 15
abundance: .
v_gene: TRBV5-1
CDR3nt: TGCGCCAGCAGCTTAGAGGGCCGGGCGGGCGAGACCCAGTACTTC
CDR3aa: CASSLEGRAGETQYF

j_gene: TRBJ2-7
d_gene: TRBD2
len: 16
abundance: medium-sized
v_gene: TRBV4-2
CDR3nt: TGTGCCAGCAGCCAAGAAGGAGCGGGGGGTGCCTACGAGCAGTACTTC
CDR3aa: CASSQEGAGGAYEQYF

j_gene: TRBJ2-5
d_gene: TRBD2
len: 15
abundance: once
v_gene: TRBV18
CDR3nt: TGTGCCAGCTCACCGGAAGCGGGGGGCTTAAAGACCCAGTACTTC
CDR3aa: CASSPEAGGLKTQYF

j_gene: TRBJ1-5
d_gene: .
len: 14
abundance: .
v_gene: TRBV9
CDR3nt: TGTGCCAGCAGCGTCGGAACGGTAGGTCAGCCCCAGCATTTT
CDR3aa: CASSVGTVGQPQHF

j_gene: TRBJ2-7
d_gene: .
len: 14
abundance: .
v_gene: TRBV18
CDR3nt: TGTGCCAGCTCGTATACCGGGGAGAGCTACGAGCAGTACTTC
CDR3aa: CASSYTGESYEQYF

j_gene: TRBJ1-6
d_gene: TRBD1
len: 14
abundance: .
v_gene: TRBV11-2
CDR3nt: TGTGCCAGCAGCCAGGGACAGCTTAATTCACCCCTCCACTTT
CDR3aa: CASSQGQLNSPLHF

j_gene: TRBJ2-1
d_gene: .
len: 15
abundance: .
v_gene: TRBV18
CDR3nt: TGTGCCAGCTCACTACGAACAAGCCCCTACAATGAGCAGTTCTTC
CDR3aa: CASSLRTSPYNEQFF

j_gene: TRBJ2-7
d_gene: TRBD1
len: 15
abundance: .
v_gene: TRBV5-1
CDR3nt: TGCGCCAGCAGCTTGGGCGGGACAGGGGACGCCGGGCAGTACTTC
CDR3aa: CASSLGGTGDAGQYF

j_gene: TRBJ2-2
d_gene: TRBD2
len: 17
abundance: .
v_gene: TRBV4-2
CDR3nt: TGTGCCAGCAGCCCCGCCACGGTGGGGGGGGACACCGGGGAGCTGTTTTTT
CDR3aa: CASSPATVGGDTGELFF

j_gene: TRBJ1-2
d_gene: TRBD1
len: 14
abundance: few
v_gene: TRBV19
CDR3nt: TGTGCCAGCCAGACAGGGTGGGCTAACTATGGCTACACCTTC
CDR3aa: CASQTGWANYGYTF

j_gene: TRBJ1-4
d_gene: .
len: 16
abundance: once
v_gene: TRBV5-1
CDR3nt: TGCGCCAGCAGCTTGGTGGGCAGCGCAACTAATGAAAAACTGTTTTTT
CDR3aa: CASSLVGSATNEKLFF

j_gene: TRBJ1-6
d_gene: .
len: 15
abundance: .
v_gene: TRBV5-5
CDR3nt: TGTGCCAGCAGCTGGGGACTCGGGTCGAATTCACCCCTCCACTTT
CDR3aa: CASSWGLGSNSPLHF

j_gene: TRBJ1-1
d_gene: .
len: 13
abundance: .
v_gene: TRBV2
CDR3nt: TGTGCCAGCAGGCCAGGGATGAACACTGAAGCTTTCTTT
CDR3aa: CASRPGMNTEAFF

j_gene: TRBJ2-7
d_gene: TRBD1
len: 15
abundance: .
v_gene: TRBV7-2
CDR3nt: TGTGCCAGCAGCCCCTCGACAGGGCGATCCTACGAGCAGTACTTC
CDR3aa: CASSPSTGRSYEQYF

j_gene: TRBJ2-7
d_gene: .
len: 15
abundance: once
v_gene: TRBV28
CDR3nt: TGTGCCAGCACCCTCTGGAGGGACTCACCCTACGAGCAGTACTTC
CDR3aa: CASTLWRDSPYEQYF

j_gene: TRBJ1-2
d_gene: TRBD1
len: 16
abundance: .
v_gene: TRBV28
CDR3nt: TGTGCCAGCAGTTTATCCCTACAGGGGATTGGGTATGGCTACACCTTC
CDR3aa: CASSLSLQGIGYGYTF

j_gene: TRBJ1-2
d_gene: .
len: 15
abundance: few
v_gene: TRBV6-5
CDR3nt: TGTGCCAGCAGTTACGGTGAGGGGGTAGAATATGGCTACACCTTC
CDR3aa: CASSYGEGVEYGYTF

j_gene: TRBJ2-4
d_gene: .
len: 15
abundance: .
v_gene: TRBV10-2
CDR3nt: TGCGCCAGCAGTGAGTCAAGGAAAGCCAAAAACATTCAGTACTTC
CDR3aa: CASSESRKAKNIQYF

j_gene: TRBJ2-7
d_gene: .
len: 16
abundance: .
v_gene: TRBV4-2
CDR3nt: TGTGCCAGCAGCCAAGATTGGTCTTTTAGCGCCTACGAGCAGTACTTC
CDR3aa: CASSQDWSFSAYEQYF

j_gene: TRBJ2-7
d_gene: TRBD1
len: 14
abundance: .
v_gene: TRBV2
CDR3nt: TGTGCCAGCAGGGCGGACAGGGGGCCCTACGAGCAGTACTTC
CDR3aa: CASRADRGPYEQYF

j_gene: TRBJ2-6
d_gene: .
len: 14
abundance: .
v_gene: TRBV10-3
CDR3nt: TGTGCCATCAGTGAGGGTACTGGGGCCAACGTCCTGACTTTC
CDR3aa: CAISEGTGANVLTF

j_gene: TRBJ2-7
d_gene: .
len: 16
abundance: .
v_gene: TRBV11-3
CDR3nt: TGTGCCAGCAGCTTAAGTTTTGGAGGCAGCCTCTACGAGCAGTACTTC
CDR3aa: CASSLSFGGSLYEQYF

j_gene: TRBJ2-5
d_gene: .
len: 14
abundance: once
v_gene: TRBV5-1
CDR3nt: TGCGCCAGCAGCTTGGTCAGTCTTAGGGAGACCCAGTACTTC
CDR3aa: CASSLVSLRETQYF

j_gene: TRBJ1-1
d_gene: TRBD1
len: 17
abundance: .
v_gene: TRBV18
CDR3nt: TGTGCCAGCTCACCAAGGGACAGGGGGCCGGTGAACACTGAAGCTTTCTTT
CDR3aa: CASSPRDRGPVNTEAFF

j_gene: TRBJ1-3
d_gene: .
len: 17
abundance: .
v_gene: TRBV10-3
CDR3nt: TGTGCCATCAGTGAGTCTGCCGCTAGACCCTCTGGAAACACCATATATTTT
CDR3aa: CAISESAARPSGNTIYF

j_gene: TRBJ1-6
d_gene: .
len: 16
abundance: .
v_gene: TRBV5-1
CDR3nt: TGCGCCAGCAGCGTAGAATCAGGGAACCTAAGATCACCCCTCCACTTT
CDR3aa: CASSVESGNLRSPLHF

j_gene: TRBJ2-7
d_gene: .
len: 12
abundance: .
v_gene: TRBV4-3
CDR3nt: TGCGCCAGCAGCCAAGATCCCCCGGAGCAGTACTTC
CDR3aa: CASSQDPPEQYF

j_gene: TRBJ2-2
d_gene: .
len: 12
abundance: .
v_gene: TRBV6-5
CDR3nt: TGTGCCAGCAGGGGATGGACCGGGGAGCTGTTTTTT
CDR3aa: CASRGWTGELFF

j_gene: TRBJ2-5
d_gene: TRBD1
len: 13
abundance: once
v_gene: TRBV19
CDR3nt: TGTGCCAGTAGACAGGGGGCGGTGGAGACCCAGTACTTC
CDR3aa: CASRQGAVETQYF

j_gene: TRBJ2-5
d_gene: TRBD1
len: 15
abundance: .
v_gene: TRBV5-1
CDR3nt: TGCGCCAGCGCTTACCAGGACAGGGGGCTTGAGACCCAGTACTTC
CDR3aa: CASAYQDRGLETQYF

j_gene: TRBJ1-2
d_gene: .
len: 13
abundance: few
v_gene: TRBV5-4
CDR3nt: TGTGCCAGCAGCTTGGACAGGGAATGGGGCTACACCTTC
CDR3aa: CASSLDREWGYTF